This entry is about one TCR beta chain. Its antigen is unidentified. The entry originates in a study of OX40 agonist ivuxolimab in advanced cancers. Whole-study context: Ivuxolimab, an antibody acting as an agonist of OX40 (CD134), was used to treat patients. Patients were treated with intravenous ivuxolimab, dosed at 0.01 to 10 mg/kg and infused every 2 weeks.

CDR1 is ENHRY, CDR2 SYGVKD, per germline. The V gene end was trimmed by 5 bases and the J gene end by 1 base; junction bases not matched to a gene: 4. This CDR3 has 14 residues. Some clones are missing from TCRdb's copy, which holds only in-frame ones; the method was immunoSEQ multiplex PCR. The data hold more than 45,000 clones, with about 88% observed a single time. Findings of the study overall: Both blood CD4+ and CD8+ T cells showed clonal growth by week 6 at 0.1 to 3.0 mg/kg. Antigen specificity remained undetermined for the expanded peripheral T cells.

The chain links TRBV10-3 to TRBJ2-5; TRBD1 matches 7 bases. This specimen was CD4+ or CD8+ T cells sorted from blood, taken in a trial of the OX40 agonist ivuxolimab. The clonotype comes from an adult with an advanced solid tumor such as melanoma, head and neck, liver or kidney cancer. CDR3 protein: CAISLTGSQETQYF. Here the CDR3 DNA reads TGTGCCATCAGTCTGACAGGGAGCCAAGAGACCCAGTACTTC.